The 21 T cell receptor beta chains reported below all come from one sample, sequenced in a study of cytomegalovirus exposure and HLA in healthy donors. Amplification used 60 Vbeta primers and 13 Jbeta primers. This table comes from immunoSEQ multiplex PCR, and its TCRdb copy is limited to in-frame clones, with some not included. The data show 200,000 to 250,000 clones, with 77% seen just once and less than 3% held by the top ten. Sequenced input: PBMCs. Source of these receptors: a woman aged 55-70 years in good health and CMV-seropositive.

The CDR3 DNA sequence: TGCGCCAGCAGCCCCCCAAGCGGGGATACGCAGTATTTT. This translates into CASSPPSGDTQYF. The chain has TRBV5-1 and TRBJ2-3, with a tentative D call TRBD2 (6 bases). CDR1 is SGHRS, CDR2 YFSETQ, per germline. V was clipped by 4 bases and J by 6 bases, with 12 bases between them. The CDR3 is made up of 13 amino acids.

The chain carries TRBV7-9 and TRBJ1-4; TRBD1 matches at 8 bases. J was trimmed by 0 bases and V by 5 bases; bases with no gene match: 8. The length of the CDR3 is 17 residues. CDR1 is SEHNR, CDR2 FQNEAQ, per germline (reference sequence). The CDR3 region has the DNA TGTGCCAGCAGCCCGAGACAGGGGAAAACAACTAATGAAAAACTGTTTTTT. It is translated as CASSPRQGKTTNEKLFF.

The genes are TRBV18 and TRBJ1-3; D not certain. Looked up from germline, CDR1 is KGHSH and CDR2 is LQKENI. V shed 3 bases and J shed 4 bases, with 7 bases lying between them. The CDR3 sequence is 13 residues long. The CDR3 DNA reads TGTGCCAGCTCACCCGGGGAGGGAAACACCATATATTTT. It is translated as CASSPGEGNTIYF.

The rearrangement links TRBV5-5 to TRBJ2-1; no clear D gene. CDR1 is SGHKS, CDR2 YYEKEE, per germline (reference sequence). V lost 6 bases to trimming and J lost 0 bases, with 13 bases between them. The CDR3 has 15 residues. CDR3 sequence (DNA): TGTGCCAGCACCCTAGGCGGCTACTCCTACAATGAGCAGTTCTTC. Encoded protein: CASTLGGYSYNEQFF.

The chain employs TRBV7-2 and TRBJ2-7; 8 bases map to TRBD2. V lost 1 base, J lost 7 bases, and 9 bases stayed unmatched. Per germline, CDR1 SGHTA and CDR2 FQGNSA. The CDR3 runs 15 residues. CDR3 residues: CASSLDPGGLREQYF. In nucleotides, the CDR3 is TGTGCCAGCAGCTTAGACCCGGGGGGGTTAAGGGAGCAGTACTTC.

This chain uses TRBV19 with TRBJ1-2; a weak D match, TRBD1 (5 bases). V was pared by 6 bases and J by 10 bases, with 12 bases between. This CDR3 is 11 amino acids long. The germline gives CDR1 LNHDA, CDR2 SQIVND (reference sequence). CDR3 sequence (DNA): TGTGCCAGTAGCGATCCCAGGGTCTACACCTTC. The encoded protein is CASSDPRVYTF.

J is TRBJ1-5 and V is TRBV15; no clear D. Germline-derived CDR1 and CDR2 are LNHNV and YYDKDF (reference sequence). The CDR3 has 13 amino acids. Trimming removed 1 base at V and 5 bases at J, with 6 bases between. This CDR3 is CATSRVRDQPQHF. As DNA, the CDR3 is TGTGCCACCAGCAGAGTGAGAGATCAGCCCCAGCATTTT.

This clone was counted only a few times. V usage is TRBV27 and J usage is TRBJ2-4; the D is unclear. This CDR3 has 13 residues. CDR1 is MNHEY and CDR2 is SMNVEV in the germline V gene (reference sequence). Trimming took off 3 bases at V and 5 bases at J, with 8 bases between the two ends. CDR3 in amino acids: CASSFTIENIQYF. DNA for the CDR3: TGTGCCAGCAGTTTTACCATAGAAAACATTCAGTACTTC.

This clone was recorded many times. The rearrangement uses TRBV27 and TRBJ1-4, with TRBD1 identical over 7 bases. V lost 6 bases, J lost 0 bases, and 1 base stayed unmatched. The germline V gene has CDR1 MNHEY and CDR2 SMNVEV (reference sequence). This CDR3 contains 14 residues. This chain's CDR3 is CASRGQTTNEKLFF. CDR3 DNA sequence: TGTGCCAGCAGGGGACAGACAACTAATGAAAAACTGTTTTTT.

The V gene is TRBV5-6, the J gene TRBJ1-2; 8 nucleotides line up with TRBD1. Trimming cost V 5 bases and J 5 bases; bases outside gene matches: 14. The CDR3 sequence is 16 residues long. Germline V gene data show CDR1 as SGHDT and CDR2 as YYEEEE. The CDR3 DNA follows: TGTGCCAGCAGTAAAAACGACAGGGGAAGTGGATATGGCTACACCTTC. Encoded protein: CASSKNDRGSGYGYTF.

DNA for the CDR3: TGTGCCAGCACGGGGGGTAACTATGGCTACACCTTC. Its translation is CASTGGNYGYTF. The chain links TRBV6-1 to TRBJ1-2; a weak D match, TRBD1 (5 bases). With 7 bases removed from V and 1 base from J, the gap between germline ends came to 7 bases. The CDR3 runs 12 residues. CDR1 is MNHNS, CDR2 SASEGT, per germline.

About this clone itself: The junction and the germline gene differ at one end; a read error may be behind it. The chain joins TRBV7-9 to TRBJ1-1; 9 positions match TRBD1. Per germline, CDR1 SEHNR and CDR2 FQNEAQ (reference sequence). This CDR3 contains 18 residues. CDR3 region: CSSSLVAGTGSWHTEAFF. Here the CDR3 DNA reads TGTTCCAGCAGCTTAGTCGCCGGGACAGGGAGTTGGCACACTGAAGCTTTCTTT.

The chain joins TRBV25-1 to TRBJ2-1, with D uncertain. V shed 3 bases and J shed 5 bases, with 14 bases lying between them. The CDR3 runs 15 residues. Germline assignment: CDR1 MGHDK and CDR2 SYGVNS. The CDR3 loop reads CASSDPGGIHNEQFF. CDR3 DNA sequence: TGTGCCAGCAGTGACCCCGGCGGAATACACAATGAGCAGTTCTTC.

The rearrangement uses TRBV5-1 and TRBJ1-3; TRBD1 might be the D (5 bases). V was cut by 4 bases and J by 0 bases, with 11 bases left in between. The germline V gene encodes CDR1 SGHRS and CDR2 YFSETQ. The CDR3 loop spans 15 amino acids. The CDR3 loop is CASSPGTGSGNTIYF. The CDR3 nucleotides are TGCGCCAGCAGCCCGGGGACTGGCTCTGGAAACACCATATATTTT.

This chain joins TRBV6-5 and TRBJ2-7; D is unclear. Trimming removed 0 bases at V and 0 bases at J, with 12 bases between. Germline V gene data show CDR1 as MNHEY and CDR2 as SVGAGI. CDR3 length: 16 amino acids. As DNA, the CDR3 is TGTGCCAGCAGTTACTCGTACAGCCAAAACTCCTACGAGCAGTACTTC. Translating it yields CASSYSYSQNSYEQYF.

This rearrangement joins TRBV4-1 to TRBJ1-1, with 7 positions matching TRBD1. The CDR3 sequence is 16 residues long. Germline V gene lookup returns CDR1 MGHRA and CDR2 YSYEKL. Trimming removed 4 bases from V and 1 base from J; junction bases left unmatched: 9. The CDR3 nucleotides are TGCGCCAGCAGCCCAAACTGGGACAGACAGAACACTGAAGCTTTCTTT. It codes for CASSPNWDRQNTEAFF.

The chain recombines TRBV19 with TRBJ2-7; no firm D call. Germline values: CDR1 LNHDA, CDR2 SQIVND (reference sequence). The V end lost 3 bases, the J end lost 4 bases, and 19 bases lay between the germline ends. The CDR3 covers 16 residues. Here the CDR3 DNA reads TGTGCCAGTAGTATCCGGGTACGACCCCCCGCATACGAGCAGTACTTC. Amino acids: CASSIRVRPPAYEQYF.

This clone was detected only once. The same CDR3 can be traced to other DNA sequences in this sample. V is TRBV30 and J is TRBJ2-7; TRBD1 agrees at 10 bases. The CDR3 runs to 14 residues. From germline, CDR1 is GTSNPN and CDR2 SVGIG (reference sequence). V shed 2 bases and J 6 bases; nucleotides not matched to a gene: 7. In DNA form, the CDR3 reads TGTGCCTGGAGTCCCAGGGGACAGGGGATCGAGCAGTACTTC. Its translation: CAWSPRGQGIEQYF.

The rearrangement joins TRBV30 to TRBJ2-2, with D possibly TRBD2 on 6 matching bases. Trimming left V 0 bases short and J 0 bases short, with 17 bases between. There are 18 residues in the CDR3. Germline V lookup: CDR1 GTSNPN, CDR2 SVGIG (reference sequence). The CDR3 here is CAWSVAGHGGANTGELFF. CDR3 DNA sequence: TGTGCCTGGAGTGTAGCGGGTCATGGCGGGGCGAACACCGGGGAGCTGTTTTTT.

The chain carries TRBV2 and TRBJ2-7, with D tentatively TRBD1 (6 bases). The CDR3 is 13 residues long. Looked up from germline, CDR1 is SNHLY and CDR2 is FYNNEI. Trimming left V 6 bases short and J 0 bases short, with 9 bases between. In DNA, the CDR3 is TGTGCCAGCAGCCGGGACAACTCCTACGAGCAGTACTTC. It encodes CASSRDNSYEQYF. The whole variable domain, remainder taken from reference TRBV2 and TRBJ2-7, is EPEVTQTPSHQVTQMGQEVILRCVPISNHLYFYWYRQILGQKVEFLVSFYNNEISEKSEIFDDQFSVERPDGSNFTLKIRSTKLEDSAMYFCASSRDNSYEQYFGPGTRLTVT.

Turning to this clone: Relative to the germline gene, one junction end is altered; a read error may explain this. V is TRBV7-9 and J is TRBJ2-7, with D unclear. CDR3 length: 11 amino acids. Germline CDR1 SEHNR, CDR2 FQNEAQ (reference sequence). The CDR3: CSSSRAYEQYF. As DNA, the CDR3 is TGTTCCAGCAGCCGTGCCTACGAGCAGTACTTC.